The TCR beta chain described here comes from a study of T-cell memory formation after mild COVID-19. Study context: TCR clusters mostly belonged to single donors. Findings and limits, study-wide: CD4/CD8 balance characterized clones contracting day 15 to 85, and CD4+ skew characterized later expanders. Chiefly within CM and EM were the contracting CD4+ clones; CD8+ ones were within EMRA.

The table lists this clonotype with a few counts. Antigen: not known. Constant-segment primers and 5'RACE yielded cDNA libraries for TCR alpha and TCR beta, each carrying sample barcodes and UMIs. TCRdb recomputed calls from the 5' RACE reads with MiXCR, one row per CDR3 protein. The sample yields 350,000 to 400,000 distinct CDR3 sequences, 20% to 25% seen once. The clonotype comes from an adult woman who had mild COVID-19 (a few samples of this study predate the infection). Cell type and time point are not known. The specimen sequenced was PBMCs or a T cell subset sorted from them (not recorded which).

DNA of the CDR3: TGTGCCAGCAGTGGCACAGGCTACGAGCAGTACTTC. This sequence encodes CASSGTGYEQYF. J is TRBJ2-7 and V is TRBV2, with D possibly matching TRBD1 (5 bases). This CDR3 is 12 amino acids long. V shed 4 bases and J shed 3 bases, with 7 bases lying between them. Germline CDR1 SNHLY, CDR2 FYNNEI. Together with reference TRBV2 and TRBJ2-7, the CDR3 gives the full variable domain: EPEVTQTPSHQVTQMGQEVILRCVPISNHLYFYWYRQILGQKVEFLVSFYNNEISEKSEIFDDQFSVERPDGSNFTLKIRSTKLEDSAMYFCASSGTGYEQYFGPGTRLTVT.